This T cell receptor beta chain is drawn from a study of lymphopenia after photon versus proton radiotherapy. Notes on the study in general: A bigger post-nadir fall in TCR diversity correlated inversely with survival time in deceased patients. Photon-treated patients lost naive T cells and TCR diversity; proton-treated stayed stable. Survival link was tested only in deceased patients; proton benefit remains a possibility. Post-nadir diversity loss with photons came from oligoclonal expansion, particularly CD8+ Temra cells.

The assay was immunoSEQ multiplex PCR, and TCRdb's table has in-frame clones only and misses some. This sample yields approximately 150,000 clones, of which more than 85% are seen a single time; around 5.1% belongs to the top ten. This clone was recorded once. Its antigen remains unknown. In germline, CDR1 is SGHRS, CDR2 YFSETQ. V trimming: 0 bases; J trimming: 2 bases; junction bases outside the gene matches: 2. This CDR3 spans 16 amino acids. Sequences were derived from peripheral blood, sampled from a patient treated with photon-based radiotherapy. This clonotype was obtained from a man aged 45-65 years with gastric cancer. The chain couples TRBV5-1 to TRBJ2-2; 9 positions agree with TRBD1. CDR3: CASSLVGQGNTGELFF. DNA of the CDR3: TGCGCCAGCAGCTTGGTGGGACAGGGAAACACCGGGGAGCTGTTTTTT.